This section outlines one TCR beta chain sequence together with its context. Its antigen remains unknown. It was CD45RO-negative cells, positively selected for CCR7, that made up naive CD8 cells, with terminally differentiated effector memory CD45RA+ cells excluded. Repertoires were generated with immunoSEQ multiplex PCR, while TCRdb's copy carries only in-frame clones and drops some. This sample carries around 1,900,000 clones, just under 95% of them seen once, and the ten largest clones take under 2%. The data were obtained in a study of shared clonotypes between healthy human individuals. Background on the study: Donor composition was a couple of women and three men, aged 18 to 49. Researchers assigned three CD4 naive, three CD4 memory, two CD8 naive and one CD8 memory plate to each donor. Study results and limitations: Naive subsets typically showed greater estimated richness than memory subsets. In a few donors, about 5% of naive CD4 clonotypes appeared in common.

Sequenced sample: naive CD8+ T cells from PBMCs. The TCR comes from a man between 18 and 35 years old in good health. Some clones in this sample may be carry-over from other donors' samples.

CDR3 loop: CASSQEKGLIGDTQYF. The CDR3 coding sequence is TGTGCCAGCAGCCAAGAAAAGGGGCTAATTGGAGATACGCAGTATTTT. The V gene is TRBV14, the J gene TRBJ2-3, with TRBD1 as a possible D gene (5 bases). The CDR3 has 16 amino acids. Germline lookup yields CDR1 SGHDN and CDR2 FVKESK. V lost 0 bases to trimming and J lost 5 bases, with 15 bases between them.